This T cell receptor (beta chain) derives from a study of blood T cell repertoires in COVID-19. The CDR3 length is 14 residues. Trimming took off 0 bases at V and 7 bases at J, with 13 bases between the two ends. Germline CDR1 is SGHRS and CDR2 is YFSETQ. Profiling relied on immunoSEQ multiplex PCR, and the TCRdb table lists in-frame clones only, not all of them. The profile shows approximately 200,000 clones, 75% to 90% of them singletons. This receptor was obtained from a man in his forties who had recovered from COVID-19. V gene TRBV5-1 combines with J gene TRBJ1-2; tentatively, D is TRBD1 (5 bases). The sample comprised PBMCs or T cells enriched from blood (not recorded which). In DNA form, the CDR3 reads TGCGCCAGCAGCTTGGAAGTATCTCAGGGTGGCTACACCTTC. Protein product: CASSLEVSQGGYTF.